The 21 T cell receptor beta chains in this list originate from one sample, sequenced in a study of T cells in Graves' hyperthyroidism and ophthalmopathy. RNA transcripts provided the source from which TCR beta CDR3 regions were amplified. During a first-round RT-PCR of the TCR CDR3, the HTBI primer set was used. Using its own MiXCR run on the multiplex PCR reads, TCRdb lists one record per CDR3 protein. The sample has roughly 300,000 distinct CDR3 sequences, 25% to 30% seen once. The source material was blood. The receptors shown here come from a man aged 35-49 years with Graves' hyperthyroidism that later progressed to Graves' ophthalmopathy.

This clonotype was found many times. V and J are TRBV28 and TRBJ1-5; D unresolved. V lost 10 bases and J lost 0, with 19 bases in between. Germline V gene lookup returns CDR1 MDHEN and CDR2 SYDVKM. The CDR3 contains 16 residues. The CDR3 protein is CATLRGRRGSNQPQHF. The CDR3 region has the DNA TGTGCCACCCTTCGCGGAAGGAGAGGTAGCAATCAGCCCCAGCATTTT.

This clonotype was counted only a few times. The chain carries TRBV11-2 and TRBJ1-2; a possible D gene is TRBD1 (6 bases). This CDR3 spans 17 amino acids. Between the trimmed V and J ends, which lost 5 bases and 4 bases, there was a span of 23 bases. Germline assignment: CDR1 SGHAT and CDR2 FQNNGV. The CDR3 reads CASSHWDSRGSGYGYTF. CDR3 nucleotides: TGTGCCAGCAGCCATTGGGACTCCAGGGGATCGGGCTATGGCTACACCTTC.

This clonotype was found many times. This chain links TRBV6-1 with TRBJ2-7, with TRBD1 identical over 7 bases. V shed 2 bases, J shed 3 bases, and the junction held 7 bases outside the gene matches. CDR3 length: 15 amino acids. From germline, CDR1 is MNHNS and CDR2 SASEGT. The CDR3 reads CASSELPGQFYEQYF. For the CDR3, the DNA is TGTGCCAGCAGTGAACTTCCGGGACAGTTCTACGAGCAGTACTTC.

The CDR3 nucleotides read TGCAGCCATTACAAACCTAACTATGGCTACACCTTC. Protein sequence: CSHYKPNYGYTF. The chain employs TRBV29-1 and TRBJ1-2, with D unresolved. The V gene's germline CDR1 is SQVTM and CDR2 ANQGSEA. The CDR3 has 12 amino acids. V was trimmed by 8 bases and J by 0 bases, leaving 10 bases between them.

This clonotype was counted many times. The rearrangement uses TRBV24-1 and TRBJ1-2; a possible D gene is TRBD1 (5 bases). In germline, CDR1 is KGHDR, CDR2 SFDVKD. The CDR3 is 17 residues long. With 0 bases removed from V and 6 bases from J, the gap between germline ends came to 19 bases. CDR3 loop: CATSDLLTIGGRDGYTF. For the CDR3, the DNA is TGTGCCACCAGTGATTTGCTGACGATCGGGGGACGCGATGGCTACACCTTC.

Only a few counts were recorded for this clonotype. This chain uses TRBV6-5 with TRBJ2-2; D may be TRBD2 (6 bases). The V gene lost 3 bases and the J gene lost 7 bases, with 6 bases spanning the gap. From germline, CDR1 is MNHEY and CDR2 SVGAGI. The length of the CDR3 is 12 residues. The CDR3 DNA reads as TGTGCCAGCAGTTATAGCGGCGGGGAGCTGTTTTTT. Translating it yields CASSYSGGELFF.

At least ten counts were recorded for this clonotype. This chain connects TRBV29-1 to TRBJ1-1; D might be TRBD1 (6 bases). The V gene's germline CDR1 is SQVTM and CDR2 ANQGSEA. Trimming stripped 3 bases from V and 4 bases from J, with 12 bases between. CDR3 length equals 13 residues. CDR3 amino acids: CSVEAQGSTEAFF. CDR3 DNA: TGCAGCGTTGAGGCGCAGGGGAGCACTGAAGCTTTCTTT.

V usage is TRBV6-2 or TRBV6-3 and J usage is TRBJ2-2, with 14 bases fitting TRBD2. Trimming at V came to 6 bases and at J to 2 bases, leaving 8 bases not matched to a gene. The length of the CDR3 is 18 residues. Germline CDR1 MNHEY, CDR2 SVGEGT. CDR3 DNA: TGTGCCAGCAGCCCCGGGACTAGCGGGAGAGAAAACACCGGGGAGCTGTTTTTT. Its protein is CASSPGTSGRENTGELFF.

This clonotype was seen at least ten times. The V call is TRBV19, the J call TRBJ2-7, with a weak D call TRBD2 (6 bases). V was trimmed by 6 bases and J by 3 bases, leaving 21 bases between them. CDR3 length: 16 residues. CDR1 is LNHDA and CDR2 is SQIVND in the germline V gene (reference sequence). The CDR3 loop reads CASSPNGAGIFYEQYF. DNA for the CDR3: TGTGCCAGTAGCCCAAACGGGGCGGGAATTTTCTACGAGCAGTACTTC.

This clonotype was counted at least ten times. The V call is TRBV7-8, the J call TRBJ2-5; no firm D call. The CDR3 contains 12 residues. The V end lost 2 bases, the J end lost 4 bases, and 5 bases lay between the germline ends. From germline, CDR1 is SGHVS and CDR2 FQNEAQ. Here the CDR3 DNA reads TGTGCCAGCAGCTTAAGGACAGAGACCCAGTACTTC. It encodes CASSLRTETQYF.

The chain uses TRBV5-1 and TRBJ2-7; D ambiguous. The germline gives CDR1 SGHRS, CDR2 YFSETQ. CDR3 length equals 13 residues. With 4 bases removed from V and 0 bases from J, the gap between germline ends came to 8 bases. In nucleotides, the CDR3 is TGCGCCAGCAGCGTGTATTCCTCCTACGAGCAGTACTTC. Amino acid sequence: CASSVYSSYEQYF.

The V gene is TRBV19, the J gene TRBJ2-2, with 10 positions matching TRBD2. The CDR3 sequence is 17 residues long. Germline assignment: CDR1 LNHDA and CDR2 SQIVND (reference sequence). The ends lost 4 bases at V and 3 bases at J; junction bases unmatched: 8. Written as DNA, the CDR3 is TGTGCCAGTAGTACAGGGGACAGCGGGAGGGACACCGGGGAGCTGTTTTTT. Translating it yields CASSTGDSGRDTGELFF.

This clonotype has a count of ten or more. J is TRBJ1-1 and V is TRBV4-2; possibly TRBD1 for D (5 bases). Between the trimmed V and J ends, which lost 0 bases and 10 bases, there was a span of 12 bases. This CDR3 has 13 residues. Germline lookup yields CDR1 LGHNA and CDR2 YNFKEQ. The CDR3 region has the DNA TGTGCCAGCAGCCAAGATTGGCAGGGTGGAGCTTTCTTT. This gives the protein CASSQDWQGGAFF.

This clonotype was recorded at least ten times. This chain links TRBV10-2 with TRBJ1-1; 8 bases fit TRBD1. Germline V gene data show CDR1 as WSHSY and CDR2 as SAAADI. The CDR3 extends over 15 amino acids. The trim removed 7 bases at V and 2 bases at J, leaving 9 bases unmatched. CDR3 sequence reads: CASIPGQVLNTEAFF. As DNA, the CDR3 is TGCGCCAGCATCCCGGGACAGGTACTAAACACTGAAGCTTTCTTT.

Ten or more counts support this clonotype. This sequence joins TRBV4-1 and TRBJ2-5; 7 bases agree with TRBD2. The germline gives CDR1 MGHRA, CDR2 YSYEKL. Trimming took 3 bases from V and 5 from J; bases not matched to a gene: 6. The CDR3 runs 14 residues. DNA for the CDR3: TGCGCCAGCAGCCAGATCGGACTAGTCGAGACCCAGTACTTC. It translates to CASSQIGLVETQYF.

V is TRBV20-1 and J is TRBJ2-7; D gene unclear. V dropped 5 bases and J dropped 3 bases, with 5 bases sitting between them. The germline V gene encodes CDR1 DFQATT and CDR2 SNEGSKA (reference sequence). The CDR3 is 10 residues long. The CDR3 nucleotides read TGCAGTGCTTTTGGCTACGAGCAGTACTTC. This sequence encodes CSAFGYEQYF.

This clonotype was seen many times. This chain links TRBV5-1 with TRBJ1-1; D is possibly TRBD1 (5 bases). Germline lookup yields CDR1 SGHRS and CDR2 YFSETQ. There are 15 residues in the CDR3. Deletions cut 3 bases from V and 2 bases from J, with 14 bases between. The DNA for the CDR3 is TGCGCCAGCAGCTCGGGGACGGGGTACAACACTGAAGCTTTCTTT. It is translated as CASSSGTGYNTEAFF.

This clonotype showed up many times. The rearrangement links TRBV20-1 to TRBJ1-1; no clear D gene. The germline V and J ends were trimmed by 1 base and 5 bases, with 11 bases remaining between them. The CDR3 consists of 13 residues. Germline V gene sequence: CDR1 DFQATT, CDR2 SNEGSKA (reference sequence). In DNA form, the CDR3 reads TGCAGTGCTAGAGGGCAGCTGGAGACTGAAGCTTTCTTT. Protein product: CSARGQLETEAFF.

This clonotype was picked up many times. The chain employs TRBV29-1 and TRBJ2-2; D remains unclear. Germline CDR1 SQVTM, CDR2 ANQGSEA. With 1 base removed from V and 2 bases from J, the gap between germline ends came to 5 bases. The length of the CDR3 is 13 residues. The CDR3 nucleotides read TGCAGCGTTGAAGGACGTAACACCGGGGAGCTGTTTTTT. Translation: CSVEGRNTGELFF.

This clonotype appeared many times. Just one base apart from a much larger clone, this may be a read error. The V and J genes are TRBV6-1 and TRBJ1-2; 9 nucleotides align to TRBD1. Germline V gives CDR1 MNHNS, CDR2 SASEGT. The CDR3 is 14 residues long. The CDR3 sequence is CTSSDRDRVGGYTF. The CDR3 DNA reads as TGTACCAGCAGTGACCGGGACAGGGTTGGCGGCTACACCTTC.

The sample holds many counts of this clonotype. The V call is TRBV29-1, the J call TRBJ2-6; D remains unclear. The CDR3 consists of 17 residues. Per the germline V gene, CDR1 is SQVTM and CDR2 is ANQGSEA. Trimming removed 4 bases from V and 2 bases from J, with 18 bases in between. DNA for the CDR3: TGCAGCGTTGCCCTCAGGTCCGCTCACACTGGGGCCAACGTCCTGACTTTC. This codes for CSVALRSAHTGANVLTF.